This T cell receptor (beta chain) was identified in a study of shared clonotypes between healthy human individuals. Donors, without exception, were Caucasian adults residing in Nashville, Tennessee. CDR1 and CDR2 from the germline V gene are SQVTM and ANQGSEA. This CDR3 comprises 11 residues. The ends were cut back, 8 bases at V and 12 bases at J, with 19 bases in the middle. Concerning this clone itself: Its matching antigen is unknown.

The authors loaded about 200 ng DNA, about 30,000 T cell genomes, into sorted-subset replicate PCRs. TCRdb's copy holds only in-frame clones and misses some; the assay was immunoSEQ multiplex PCR. This sample carries roughly 1 million clones, 65% to 80% of them seen once, and the ten largest clones take about 1.5%. Study-wide points: It was anticipated that sequencing depth would influence how many clonotypes donors shared.

The clonotype comes from a man aged 18 to 29 in good health. Material for sequencing was memory CD4+ T cells sorted from blood. Subset meaning: CD45RA-negative fraction. The gene calls are TRBV29-1 and TRBJ1-1; maybe TRBD1 (6 bases). In nucleotides, the CDR3 is TGCAGCTCGAGTCAGGGGCCTGCATCTTTCTTT. Translating it yields CSSSQGPASFF.